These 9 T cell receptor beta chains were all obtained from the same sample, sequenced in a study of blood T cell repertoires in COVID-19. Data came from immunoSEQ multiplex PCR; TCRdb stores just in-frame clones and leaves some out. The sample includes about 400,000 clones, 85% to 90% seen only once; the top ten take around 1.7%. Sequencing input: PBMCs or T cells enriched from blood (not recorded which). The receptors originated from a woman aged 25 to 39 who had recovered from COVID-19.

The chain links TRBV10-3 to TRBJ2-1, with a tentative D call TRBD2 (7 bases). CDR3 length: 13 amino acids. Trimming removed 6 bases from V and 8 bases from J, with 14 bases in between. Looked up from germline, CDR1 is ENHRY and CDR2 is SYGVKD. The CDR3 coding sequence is TGTGCCATCAGGGGAGGGGGACGAGATGAGCAGTTCTTC. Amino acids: CAIRGGGRDEQFF.

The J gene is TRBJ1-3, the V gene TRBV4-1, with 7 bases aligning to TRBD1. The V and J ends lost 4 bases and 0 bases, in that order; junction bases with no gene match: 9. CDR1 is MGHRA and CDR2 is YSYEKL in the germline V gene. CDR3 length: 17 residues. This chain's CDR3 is CASSPETGASSGNTIYF. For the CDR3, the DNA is TGCGCCAGCAGCCCCGAAACAGGGGCCAGCTCTGGAAACACCATATATTTT.

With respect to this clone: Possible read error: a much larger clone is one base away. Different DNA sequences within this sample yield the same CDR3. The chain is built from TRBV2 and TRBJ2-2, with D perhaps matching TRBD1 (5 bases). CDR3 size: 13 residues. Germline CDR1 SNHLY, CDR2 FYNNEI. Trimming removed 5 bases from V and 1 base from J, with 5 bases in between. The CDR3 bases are TGTGCCAGCAGTAGGGGGAACACCGGGGAGCTGTTTTTT. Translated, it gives CASSRGNTGELFF.

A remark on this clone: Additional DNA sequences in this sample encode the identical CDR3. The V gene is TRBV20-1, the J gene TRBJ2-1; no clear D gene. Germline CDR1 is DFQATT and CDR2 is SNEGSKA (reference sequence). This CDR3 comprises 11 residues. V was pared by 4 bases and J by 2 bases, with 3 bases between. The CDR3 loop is CSAKPYNEQFF. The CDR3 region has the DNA TGCAGTGCTAAGCCCTACAATGAGCAGTTCTTC.

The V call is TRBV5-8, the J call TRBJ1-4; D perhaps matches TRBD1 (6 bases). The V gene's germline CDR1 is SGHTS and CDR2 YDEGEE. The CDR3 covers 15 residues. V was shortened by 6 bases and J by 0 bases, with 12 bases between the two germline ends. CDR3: CASTLTGATNEKLFF. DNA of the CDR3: TGTGCCAGCACCCTGACAGGTGCAACTAATGAAAAACTGTTTTTT.

CDR3 in DNA: TGTGCCAGCTCACCTGAAATGGGACATGAATATGGCTACACCTTC. As protein: CASSPEMGHEYGYTF. The chain uses TRBV18 and TRBJ1-2; D is possibly TRBD1 (6 bases). V lost 3 bases and J 5 bases, leaving 16 bases between the germline ends. Germline CDR1 is KGHSH and CDR2 is LQKENI. The CDR3 consists of 15 residues.

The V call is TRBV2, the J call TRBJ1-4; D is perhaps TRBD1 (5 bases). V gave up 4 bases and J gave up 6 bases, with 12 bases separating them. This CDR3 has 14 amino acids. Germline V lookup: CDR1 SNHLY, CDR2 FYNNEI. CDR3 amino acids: CASSVTALHEKLFF. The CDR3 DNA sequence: TGTGCCAGCAGTGTGACAGCTCTCCATGAAAAACTGTTTTTT.

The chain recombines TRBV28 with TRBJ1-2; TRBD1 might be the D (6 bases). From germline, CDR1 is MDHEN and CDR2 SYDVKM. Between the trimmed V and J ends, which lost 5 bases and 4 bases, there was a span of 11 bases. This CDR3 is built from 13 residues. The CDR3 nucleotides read TGTGCCAGCAGTAACCAGGGGCTCTATGGCTACACCTTC. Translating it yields CASSNQGLYGYTF.

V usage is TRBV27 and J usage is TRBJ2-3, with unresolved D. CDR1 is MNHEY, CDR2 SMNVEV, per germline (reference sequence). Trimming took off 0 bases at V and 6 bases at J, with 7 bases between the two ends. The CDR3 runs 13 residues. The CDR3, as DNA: TGTGCCAGCAGTTTATCCCCAGCGGATACGCAGTATTTT. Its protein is CASSLSPADTQYF.